This entry concerns a single T cell receptor beta chain. The data originate from a study of blood T cell repertoires in COVID-19. The method was immunoSEQ multiplex PCR; TCRdb's version includes in-frame clones alone and lacks a portion of them. The table lists 95,000 to 150,000 clones, over 80% of them singletons. Sequencing was carried out using peripheral blood. This clonotype was sampled from a woman in her 70s with acute or convalescent COVID-19.

CDR3 sequence reads: CAPPRVRNGYTF. The CDR3 DNA is TGTGCCCCCCCACGGGTACGAAATGGCTACACCTTC. This chain uses TRBV30 with TRBJ1-2; no clear D. Trimming stripped 8 bases from V and 6 bases from J, with 16 bases between. The CDR3 is 12 residues long. The germline CDR1 and CDR2 sequences are GTSNPN and SVGIG (reference sequence).